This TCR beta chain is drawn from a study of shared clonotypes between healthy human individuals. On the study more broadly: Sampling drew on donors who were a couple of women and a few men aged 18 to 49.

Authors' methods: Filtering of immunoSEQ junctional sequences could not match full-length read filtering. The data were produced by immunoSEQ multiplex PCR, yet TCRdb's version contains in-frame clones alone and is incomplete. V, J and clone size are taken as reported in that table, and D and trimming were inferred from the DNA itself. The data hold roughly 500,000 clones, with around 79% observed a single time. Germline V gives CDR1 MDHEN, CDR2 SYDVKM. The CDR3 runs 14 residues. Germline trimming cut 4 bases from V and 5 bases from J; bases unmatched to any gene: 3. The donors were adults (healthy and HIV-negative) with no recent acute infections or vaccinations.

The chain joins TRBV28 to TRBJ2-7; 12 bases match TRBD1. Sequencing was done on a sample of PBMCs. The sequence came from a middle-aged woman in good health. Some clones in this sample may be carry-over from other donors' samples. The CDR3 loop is CASSSGQGAHEQYF. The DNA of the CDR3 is TGTGCCAGCAGTTCGGGACAGGGGGCCCACGAGCAGTACTTC.